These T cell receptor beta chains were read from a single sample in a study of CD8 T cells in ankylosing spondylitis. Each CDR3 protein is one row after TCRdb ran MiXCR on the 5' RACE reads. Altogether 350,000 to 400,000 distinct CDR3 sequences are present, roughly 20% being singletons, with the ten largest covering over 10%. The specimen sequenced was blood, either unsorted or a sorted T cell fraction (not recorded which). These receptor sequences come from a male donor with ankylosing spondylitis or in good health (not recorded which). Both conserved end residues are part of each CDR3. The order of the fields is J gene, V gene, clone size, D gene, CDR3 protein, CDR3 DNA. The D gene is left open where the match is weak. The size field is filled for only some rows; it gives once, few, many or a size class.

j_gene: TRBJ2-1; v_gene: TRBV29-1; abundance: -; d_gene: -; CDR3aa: CSAGRIRGSYNEQFF; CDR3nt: TGCAGCGCTGGAAGGATCAGGGGCTCCTACAATGAGCAGTTCTTC
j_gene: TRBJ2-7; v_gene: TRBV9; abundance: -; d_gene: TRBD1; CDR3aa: CASSLGTDSYEHYF; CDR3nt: TGTGCCAGCAGCCTAGGGACAGACTCCTACGAGCACTACTTC
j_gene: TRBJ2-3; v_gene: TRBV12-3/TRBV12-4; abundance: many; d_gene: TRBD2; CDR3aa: CASSWLAASTDTQYF; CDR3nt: TGTGCCAGCAGTTGGCTAGCGGCTAGCACAGATACGCAGTATTTT
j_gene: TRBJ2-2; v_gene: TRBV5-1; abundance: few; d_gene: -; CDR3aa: CASSVGTQAGELFF; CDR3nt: TGCGCCAGCAGCGTCGGGACACAGGCCGGGGAGCTGTTTTTT
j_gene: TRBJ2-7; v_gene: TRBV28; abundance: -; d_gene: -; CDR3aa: CASSFRDITYEQYF; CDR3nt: TGTGCCAGCAGTTTCCGGGACATTACCTACGAGCAGTACTTC
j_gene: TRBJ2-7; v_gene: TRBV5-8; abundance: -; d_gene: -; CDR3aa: CASSLRGLSSYEQYF; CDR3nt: TGTGCCAGCAGCTTAAGGGGCCTGAGCTCCTACGAGCAGTACTTC
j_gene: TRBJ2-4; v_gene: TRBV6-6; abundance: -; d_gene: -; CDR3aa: CASSYFSTDIQYF; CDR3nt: TGTGCCAGCAGTTACTTCAGTACGGACATTCAGTACTTC
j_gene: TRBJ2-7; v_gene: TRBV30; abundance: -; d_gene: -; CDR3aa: CAWSVLPGTYEQYF; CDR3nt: TGTGCCTGGAGTGTACTTCCGGGGACCTACGAGCAGTACTTC
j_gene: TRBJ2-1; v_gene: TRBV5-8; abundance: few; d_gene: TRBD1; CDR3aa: CASSLAGTGVFNEQFF; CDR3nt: TGTGCCAGCAGCTTAGCCGGGACAGGGGTTTTCAATGAGCAGTTCTTC
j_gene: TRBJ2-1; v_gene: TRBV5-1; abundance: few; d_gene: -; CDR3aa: CASSPDGTMFF; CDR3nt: TGCGCCAGCAGCCCGGACGGAACAATGTTCTTC
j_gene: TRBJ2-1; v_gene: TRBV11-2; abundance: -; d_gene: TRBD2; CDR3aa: CASRSGGGEGRQFF; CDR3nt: TGTGCCAGCAGATCGGGCGGGGGTGAAGGTCGGCAGTTCTTC
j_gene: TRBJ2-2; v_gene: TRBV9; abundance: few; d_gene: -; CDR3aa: CASKGQPGELFF; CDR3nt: TGTGCCAGCAAAGGACAACCCGGGGAGCTGTTTTTT
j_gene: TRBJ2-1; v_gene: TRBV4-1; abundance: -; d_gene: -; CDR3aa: CASSQEFTGPPINEQFF; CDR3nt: TGCGCCAGCAGCCAAGAATTTACCGGACCTCCGATCAATGAGCAGTTCTTC
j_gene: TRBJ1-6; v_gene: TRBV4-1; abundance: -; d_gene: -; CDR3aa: CASSQVEGSPLHF; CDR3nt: TGCGCCAGCAGCCAAGTTGAAGGCTCACCCCTCCACTTT
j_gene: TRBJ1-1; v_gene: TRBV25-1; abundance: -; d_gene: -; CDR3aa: CASSEGGTEAFF; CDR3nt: TGTGCCAGCTCAGAAGGGGGTACTGAAGCTTTCTTT
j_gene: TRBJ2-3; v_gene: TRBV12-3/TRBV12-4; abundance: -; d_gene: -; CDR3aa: CASTQWGTQYF; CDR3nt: TGTGCCAGCACCCAGTGGGGTACGCAGTATTTT
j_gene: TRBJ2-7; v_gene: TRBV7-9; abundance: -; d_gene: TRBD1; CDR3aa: CASRYGDSEQYF; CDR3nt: TGTGCCAGCAGGTACGGGGACAGCGAGCAGTACTTC
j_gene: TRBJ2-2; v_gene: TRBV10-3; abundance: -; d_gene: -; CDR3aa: CAISEPLTLASNTGELFF; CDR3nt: TGTGCCATCTCCGAGCCCCTCACCCTCGCTTCGAACACCGGGGAGCTGTTTTTT
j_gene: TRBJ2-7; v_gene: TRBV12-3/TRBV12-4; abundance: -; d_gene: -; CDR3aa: CASSPTRGLYEQYF; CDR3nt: TGTGCCAGCAGCCCAACTAGGGGTCTCTACGAGCAGTACTTC
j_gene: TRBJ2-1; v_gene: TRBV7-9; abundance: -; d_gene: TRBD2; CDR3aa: CASSEQTSGGYNEQFF; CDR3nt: TGTGCCAGCAGCGAACAGACTAGCGGGGGTTACAATGAGCAGTTCTTC
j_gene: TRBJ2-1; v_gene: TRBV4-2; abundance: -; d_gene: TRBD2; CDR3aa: CASSQRTSGGYNEQFF; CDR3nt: TGTGCCAGCAGCCAGCGGACTAGCGGGGGATACAATGAGCAGTTCTTC
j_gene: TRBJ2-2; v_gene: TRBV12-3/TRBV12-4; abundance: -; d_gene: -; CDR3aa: CASSASAPTGELFF; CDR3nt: TGTGCCAGCAGTGCATCAGCACCAACCGGGGAGCTGTTTTTT
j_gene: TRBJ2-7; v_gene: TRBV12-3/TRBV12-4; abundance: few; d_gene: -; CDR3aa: CASSPPHSGEQYF; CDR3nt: TGTGCCAGCAGTCCCCCCCATTCGGGCGAGCAGTACTTC
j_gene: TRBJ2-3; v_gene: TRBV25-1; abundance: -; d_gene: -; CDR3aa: CASSGTKGGWGEDTQYF; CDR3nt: TGTGCCAGCAGTGGCACCAAGGGGGGCTGGGGTGAAGATACGCAGTATTTT
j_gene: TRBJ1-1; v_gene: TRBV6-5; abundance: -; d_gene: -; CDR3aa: CASSYAGGNTEAFF; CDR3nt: TGTGCCAGCAGTTACGCCGGGGGGAACACTGAAGCTTTCTTT
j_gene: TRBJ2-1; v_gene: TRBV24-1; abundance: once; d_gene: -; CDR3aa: CATSDSTGTATYNEQFF; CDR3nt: TGTGCCACCAGTGATTCCACGGGGACGGCGACGTACAATGAGCAGTTCTTC
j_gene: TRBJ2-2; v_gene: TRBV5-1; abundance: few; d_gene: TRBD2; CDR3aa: CASSFYALAGAKSGELFF; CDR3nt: TGCGCCAGCAGCTTTTATGCTCTAGCGGGGGCGAAGTCCGGGGAGCTGTTTTTT
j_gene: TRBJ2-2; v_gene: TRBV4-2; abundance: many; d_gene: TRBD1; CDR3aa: CASTQGAGTGELFF; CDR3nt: TGTGCCAGCACCCAGGGGGCTGGCACCGGGGAGCTGTTTTTT
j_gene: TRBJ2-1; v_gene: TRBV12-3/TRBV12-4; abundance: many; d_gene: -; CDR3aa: CASSPVALGEQFF; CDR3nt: TGTGCCAGCAGTCCAGTCGCCCTCGGTGAGCAGTTCTTC
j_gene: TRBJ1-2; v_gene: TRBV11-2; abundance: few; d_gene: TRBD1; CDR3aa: CASSSRGQVNYGYTF; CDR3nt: TGTGCCAGCAGCTCCCGGGGACAGGTTAACTATGGCTACACCTTC
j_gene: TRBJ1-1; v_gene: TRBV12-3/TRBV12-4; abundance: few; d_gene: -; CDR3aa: CASSPFGAGKTEAFF; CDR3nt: TGTGCCAGCAGCCCATTCGGGGCTGGAAAGACTGAAGCTTTCTTT
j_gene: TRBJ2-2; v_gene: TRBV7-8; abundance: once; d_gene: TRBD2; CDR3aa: CASSPQRGSGELFF; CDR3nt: TGTGCCAGCAGCCCGCAGCGGGGGTCCGGGGAGCTGTTTTTT
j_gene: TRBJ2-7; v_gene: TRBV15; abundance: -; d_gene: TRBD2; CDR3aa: CATSFARGDEYEQYF; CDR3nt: TGTGCCACCAGTTTTGCGCGGGGGGATGAATACGAGCAGTACTTC
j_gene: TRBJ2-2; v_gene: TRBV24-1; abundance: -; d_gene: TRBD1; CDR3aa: CATSDPTGPNTGELFF; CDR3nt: TGTGCCACCAGTGATCCGACAGGGCCGAACACCGGGGAGCTGTTTTTT
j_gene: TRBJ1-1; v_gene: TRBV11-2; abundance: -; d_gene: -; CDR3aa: CASSLWGLGTEAFF; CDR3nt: TGTGCCAGCAGCTTATGGGGTTTGGGCACTGAAGCTTTCTTT
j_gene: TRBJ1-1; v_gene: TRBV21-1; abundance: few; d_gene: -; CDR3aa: CASSNPTVNTEAFF; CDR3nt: TGTGCCAGCAGCAACCCGACGGTGAACACTGAAGCTTTCTTT
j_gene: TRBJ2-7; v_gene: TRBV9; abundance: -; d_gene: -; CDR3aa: CASSSDGRFHEQYF; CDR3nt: TGTGCCAGCAGCTCAGACGGTCGGTTCCACGAGCAGTACTTC
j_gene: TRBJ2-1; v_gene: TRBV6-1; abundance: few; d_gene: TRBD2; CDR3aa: CASSGMMESGGPRSSYNEQFF; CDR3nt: TGTGCCAGCAGTGGGATGATGGAGAGCGGGGGGCCCCGGAGCTCCTACAATGAGCAGTTCTTC
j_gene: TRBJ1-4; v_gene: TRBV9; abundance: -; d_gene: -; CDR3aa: CASSVGRGAANEKLFF; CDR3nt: TGTGCCAGCAGCGTAGGCAGGGGTGCGGCTAATGAAAAACTGTTTTTT
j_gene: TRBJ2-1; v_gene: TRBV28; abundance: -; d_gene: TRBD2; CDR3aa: CASSPPGGSYNEQFF; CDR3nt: TGTGCCAGCAGTCCCCCGGGGGGCTCCTACAATGAGCAGTTCTTC
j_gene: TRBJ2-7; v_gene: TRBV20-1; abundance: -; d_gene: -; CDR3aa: CSARPTRGVSYEQYF; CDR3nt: TGCAGTGCTAGACCCACTCGAGGGGTCTCCTACGAGCAGTACTTC
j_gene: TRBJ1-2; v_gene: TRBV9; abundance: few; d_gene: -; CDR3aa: CASSPETFNYGYTF; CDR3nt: TGTGCCAGCAGCCCCGAGACCTTTAACTATGGCTACACCTTC
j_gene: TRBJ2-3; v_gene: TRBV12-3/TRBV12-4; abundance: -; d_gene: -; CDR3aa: CASSSPTLRGSTDTQYF; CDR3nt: TGTGCCAGCAGTTCCCCGACTTTGCGGGGAAGCACAGATACGCAGTATTTT
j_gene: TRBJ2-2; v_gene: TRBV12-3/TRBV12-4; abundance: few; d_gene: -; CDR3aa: CASGRTGELFF; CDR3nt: TGTGCCAGCGGAAGAACCGGGGAGCTGTTTTTT
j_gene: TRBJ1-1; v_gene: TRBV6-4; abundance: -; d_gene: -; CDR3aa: CASSDLMGGKAFF; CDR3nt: TGTGCCAGCAGTGACTTGATGGGGGGAAAAGCTTTCTTT
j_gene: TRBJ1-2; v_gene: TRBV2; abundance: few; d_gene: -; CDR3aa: CASGEMEGFQYGYTF; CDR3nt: TGTGCCAGTGGGGAGATGGAGGGGTTCCAATATGGCTACACCTTC
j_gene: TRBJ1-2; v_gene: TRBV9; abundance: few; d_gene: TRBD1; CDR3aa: CASSVDWTGINYGYTF; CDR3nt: TGTGCCAGCAGCGTCGATTGGACAGGGATAAACTATGGCTACACCTTC
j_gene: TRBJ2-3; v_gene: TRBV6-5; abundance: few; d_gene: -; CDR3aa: CASSFGVAPDTQYF; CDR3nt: TGTGCCAGCAGTTTTGGGGTAGCCCCAGATACGCAGTATTTT
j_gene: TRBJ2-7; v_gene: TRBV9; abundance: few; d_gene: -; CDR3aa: CASSGPGASGEQYF; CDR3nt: TGTGCCAGCAGTGGCCCAGGGGCTTCTGGCGAGCAGTACTTC
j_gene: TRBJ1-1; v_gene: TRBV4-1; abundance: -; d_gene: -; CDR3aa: CASSPFKQENTEAFF; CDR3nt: TGCGCCAGCAGCCCCTTTAAACAGGAGAACACTGAAGCTTTCTTT
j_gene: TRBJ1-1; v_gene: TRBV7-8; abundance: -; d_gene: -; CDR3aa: CASSSQGSNTEAFF; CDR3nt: TGTGCCAGCAGCTCACAGGGATCGAACACTGAAGCTTTCTTT